Following are 23 T cell receptor beta chains from one sample sequenced in a study of shared clonotypes between healthy human individuals. The method was immunoSEQ multiplex PCR; TCRdb's version includes in-frame clones alone and lacks a portion of them. The sample has a few hundred thousand clones; roughly 97% are singletons. Sequencing was carried out using naive CD4+ T cells sorted from blood. As to subset: CD45RA+ positively selected. Receptors were obtained from a woman in her twenties or thirties in good health.

This sequence joins TRBV7-9 and TRBJ1-5; TRBD1 agrees at 8 bases. Germline loops: CDR1 SEHNR, CDR2 FQNEAQ (reference sequence). This CDR3 spans 14 amino acids. J gave up 11 bases and V 5 bases, and 11 bases lay outside the gene matches. The CDR3 is CASSPDRVPGAQHF. The CDR3 DNA reads as TGTGCCAGCAGCCCGGACAGGGTCCCTGGGGCCCAGCATTTT.

V gene TRBV5-1 combines with J gene TRBJ2-5; no definite D call. V was trimmed by 2 bases and J by 3 bases, leaving 8 bases between them. The CDR3 is 13 residues long. The germline gives CDR1 SGHRS, CDR2 YFSETQ. CDR3 in DNA: TGCGCCAGCAGCTTCGTCGGAAAAGAGACCCAGTACTTC. As protein: CASSFVGKETQYF.

The J gene is TRBJ2-3, the V gene TRBV20-1; no definite D call. The germline V and J ends were trimmed by 4 bases and 2 bases, with 4 bases remaining between them. Germline CDR1 and CDR2: DFQATT and SNEGSKA (reference sequence). The CDR3 is 11 amino acids. CDR3 residues: CSATFTDTQYF. The CDR3 coding sequence is TGCAGTGCTACTTTCACAGATACGCAGTATTTT.

Remarks on this clone: An end of the junction differs from the germline gene, which may be a read error. The CDR3: CASSLAGRTDTQYF. The CDR3 DNA sequence: TGTGCCAGCAGTTTAGCGGGAAGAACAGATACGCAGTATTTT. The chain links TRBV7-9 to TRBJ2-3; 8 bases match TRBD2. The CDR3 loop spans 14 amino acids. The germline CDR1 and CDR2 sequences are SEHNR and FQNEAQ (reference sequence).

The V call is TRBV10-3, the J call TRBJ2-7; D possibly matches TRBD1 or TRBD2 (5 bases each). V was shortened by 3 bases and J by 7 bases, with 22 bases between the two germline ends. Germline CDR1 is ENHRY and CDR2 is SYGVKD. The CDR3 runs 16 residues. CDR3: CAISDYTPGRNREQYF. Here the CDR3 DNA reads TGTGCCATCAGTGATTATACGCCGGGACGAAACAGGGAGCAGTACTTC.

The chain couples TRBV19 to TRBJ2-3, with 7 bases lining up with TRBD1. Trimming at V came to 6 bases and at J to 7 bases, leaving 7 bases not matched to a gene. The V gene's germline CDR1 is LNHDA and CDR2 SQIVND (reference sequence). The CDR3 spans 13 residues. Here the CDR3 reads CASRLRQGNTQYF. Here the CDR3 DNA reads TGTGCCAGTAGACTCAGACAGGGAAATACGCAGTATTTT.

The gene calls are TRBV6-6 and TRBJ2-7, with D possibly called TRBD1 or TRBD2 (5 bases each). V lost 3 bases, J lost 2 bases, and 11 bases lay in between. Germline lookup yields CDR1 MNHNY and CDR2 SVGAGI (reference sequence). This CDR3 contains 14 residues. CDR3 coding DNA: TGTGCCAGCAGTTATGGGACGGTACCCTACGAGCAGTACTTC. It encodes CASSYGTVPYEQYF.

The chain uses TRBV28 and TRBJ2-1; a possible D gene is TRBD1 (6 bases). V was pared by 7 bases and J by 6 bases, with 19 bases between. The germline CDR1 and CDR2 sequences are MDHEN and SYDVKM. The CDR3 spans 15 residues. The CDR3 loop is CASIIGGGSLNEQFF. CDR3 in DNA: TGTGCCAGCATCATAGGGGGTGGGTCCCTCAATGAGCAGTTCTTC.

This clone showed up just a few times. The gene calls are TRBV28 and TRBJ1-5; 11 nucleotides agree with TRBD1. The CDR3 has 17 residues. With 8 bases clipped from V and 0 bases from J, the junction kept 9 bases outside the gene matches. The germline V gene has CDR1 MDHEN and CDR2 SYDVKM. DNA for the CDR3: TGTGCCAGCTGCGCACGGACAGGGGGCAATAGCAATCAGCCCCAGCATTTT. Translating gives CASCARTGGNSNQPQHF.

The chain is built from TRBV19 and TRBJ1-1; 10 bases map to TRBD1. This CDR3 is built from 15 residues. The V segment lost 1 base and the J segment 5 bases; nucleotides outside the gene matches: 4. Germline loops: CDR1 LNHDA, CDR2 SQIVND (reference sequence). CDR3 DNA sequence: TGTGCCAGTAGTATAGGACAGGGGGCTTTTACTGAAGCTTTCTTT. Its protein is CASSIGQGAFTEAFF.

The chain links TRBV10-1 to TRBJ2-4; 10 nucleotides match TRBD2. This CDR3 has 14 amino acids. Germline values: CDR1 WNHNN, CDR2 SYGVQD (reference sequence). J gave up 10 bases and V 6 bases, and 9 bases lay outside the gene matches. The CDR3 here is CASSMRTSGGIQYF. As DNA, the CDR3 is TGCGCCAGCAGCATGAGGACTAGCGGAGGGATTCAGTACTTC.

Regarding this clone: Mismatch with germline at one junction end may stem from a read error. The chain employs TRBV30 and TRBJ1-1, with 10 bases fitting TRBD1. The CDR3 loop spans 14 amino acids. Per germline, CDR1 GTSNPN and CDR2 SVGIG (reference sequence). The CDR3 DNA follows: TGCGCCTGGAAGTCTGGACAGGGGGGACCTGAAGCTTTCTTT. The encoded protein is CAWKSGQGGPEAFF.

This chain links TRBV11-2 with TRBJ2-7; TRBD2 matches at 8 bases. CDR3 size: 17 residues. CDR1 is SGHAT, CDR2 FQNNGV, per germline. With 0 bases clipped from V and 4 bases from J, the junction kept 11 bases outside the gene matches. The CDR3 loop is CASSLDPYLAGGYEQYF. The CDR3 region has the DNA TGTGCCAGCAGCTTAGACCCTTATTTGGCGGGAGGATACGAGCAGTACTTC.

The chain is built from TRBV13 and TRBJ2-7, with 10 nucleotides matching TRBD1. Germline assignment: CDR1 PRHDT and CDR2 FYEKMQ (reference sequence). The CDR3 sequence is 16 residues long. With 5 bases clipped from V and 5 bases from J, the junction kept 12 bases outside the gene matches. CDR3 DNA: TGTGCCAGCAGCCGACCGGCGGGACAGGGGCTCGACGAGCAGTACTTC. Amino acids: CASSRPAGQGLDEQYF.

This chain links TRBV11-2 with TRBJ1-4; D is possibly TRBD1 (5 bases). Per germline, CDR1 SGHAT and CDR2 FQNNGV. Deletions cut 5 bases from V and 4 bases from J, with 14 bases between. CDR3 size: 15 residues. The CDR3 DNA sequence: TGTGCCAGCAGCGGGCTCGGGACCTTTAATGAAAAACTGTTTTTT. Amino acid sequence: CASSGLGTFNEKLFF.

The table lists this clone with a count of one. The rearrangement joins TRBV7-8 to TRBJ2-1, with TRBD1 identical over 7 bases. V shed 6 bases and J 5 bases; nucleotides not matched to a gene: 13. The germline CDR1 and CDR2 sequences are SGHVS and FQNEAQ. CDR3 size: 16 residues. The chain's CDR3 is CASSLQVVQGNNEQFF. The DNA of the CDR3 is TGTGCCAGCAGTTTGCAGGTAGTACAGGGGAACAATGAGCAGTTCTTC.

V usage is TRBV5-1 and J usage is TRBJ1-2; D not certain. Germline-derived CDR1 and CDR2 are SGHRS and YFSETQ. V gave up 7 bases and J gave up 0 bases, with 16 bases separating them. The CDR3 contains 15 residues. CDR3: CASASTVLANYGYTF. CDR3 in DNA: TGCGCCAGCGCTTCGACGGTTTTAGCTAACTATGGCTACACCTTC.

The chain has TRBV5-1 and TRBJ2-1, with 7 bases identical to TRBD2. CDR1 is SGHRS, CDR2 YFSETQ, per germline. The CDR3 extends over 16 amino acids. Trimming at V came to 6 bases and at J to 0 bases, leaving 9 bases not matched to a gene. The CDR3 reads CASMLRGESSYNEQFF. In nucleotides, the CDR3 is TGCGCCAGCATGCTTCGGGGGGAAAGCTCCTACAATGAGCAGTTCTTC.

The chain carries TRBV2 and TRBJ2-5, with D perhaps matching TRBD1 (6 bases). In germline, CDR1 is SNHLY, CDR2 FYNNEI. V lost 8 bases and J lost 2, with 12 bases in between. CDR3 length: 13 residues. The CDR3 is CASFWTVQETQYF. DNA for the CDR3: TGTGCCAGCTTCTGGACAGTACAAGAGACCCAGTACTTC.

This rearrangement joins TRBV28 to TRBJ2-7; 9 nucleotides match TRBD1. This CDR3 is 15 amino acids long. Germline CDR1 is MDHEN and CDR2 is SYDVKM. V dropped 6 bases and J dropped 6; count of bases not matched to a gene: 12. Here the CDR3 reads CASSPRGQGRVEQYF. CDR3 coding DNA: TGTGCCAGCAGCCCGAGGGGACAGGGCAGGGTCGAGCAGTACTTC. Complete variable domain (other parts from reference TRBV28 and TRBJ2-7): DVKVTQSSRYLVKRTGEKVFLECVQDMDHENMFWYRQDPGLGLRLIYFSYDVKMKEKGDIPEGYSVSREKKERFSLILESASTNQTSMYLCASSPRGQGRVEQYFGPGTRLTVT.

The chain joins TRBV9 to TRBJ2-6, with D unresolved. Trimming removed 0 bases from V and 0 bases from J, with 4 bases in between. The germline V gene has CDR1 SGDLS and CDR2 YYNGEE. This CDR3 region has 15 residues. In DNA form, the CDR3 reads TGTGCCAGCAGCGTAGAGTTCTCTGGGGCCAACGTCCTGACTTTC. It yields the protein CASSVEFSGANVLTF.

J is TRBJ2-3 and V is TRBV2; 8 bases align to TRBD1. CDR3 length: 15 amino acids. Germline trimming cut 7 bases from V and 2 bases from J; bases unmatched to any gene: 8. From germline, CDR1 is SNHLY and CDR2 FYNNEI. CDR3 DNA sequence: TGTGCCAGCACGCGAAGGGACAGGAACACAGATACGCAGTATTTT. Its protein is CASTRRDRNTDTQYF.

The chain uses TRBV28 and TRBJ2-3, with D possibly being TRBD1 or TRBD2 (6 bases each). The CDR3 consists of 16 residues. V was clipped by 3 bases and J by 0 bases, with 13 bases between them. Per the germline V gene, CDR1 is MDHEN and CDR2 is SYDVKM. CDR3 in DNA: TGTGCCAGCAGTTTTCAGTGGGGGGCTAGCACAGATACGCAGTATTTT. This codes for CASSFQWGASTDTQYF.